The rows below give T cell receptor beta chains drawn from one sample of a study of blood T cells in healthy people across ages. TCRdb independently ran MiXCR on the 5' RACE reads; one entry per CDR3 protein. The table lists about 2 million distinct CDR3 sequences, about 50% of them singletons. Sequencing was done on a sample of blood. These receptors all come from a woman aged 40-49 years in good health. CDR3s include the opening cysteine and the closing phenylalanine or tryptophan. Fields, in order: clone size, D gene, J gene, V gene, CDR3 protein, CDR3 DNA. The D gene is left open where the match is weak. Clone sizes are given selectively: once, few, many, or a class where the clone is expanded.

few TRBD2 TRBJ2-1 TRBV7-9 CASSLRAGGGNEQFF TGTGCCAGCAGCTTACGCGCCGGGGGGGGCAATGAGCAGTTCTTC
few . TRBJ2-5 TRBV29-1 CSVGLPVGWARAQETQYF TGCAGCGTTGGCCTGCCGGTGGGGTGGGCTAGAGCCCAAGAGACCCAGTACTTC
. . TRBJ1-1 TRBV27 CASSYQGGTEAFF TGTGCCAGCAGTTATCAGGGAGGCACTGAAGCTTTCTTT
. . TRBJ2-5 TRBV25-1 CASSDKWKTSFQETQYF TGTGCCAGCAGTGATAAATGGAAAACGAGTTTCCAAGAGACCCAGTACTTC
few TRBD2 TRBJ2-1 TRBV7-9 CASSPFRLAGGINNEQFF TGTGCCAGCAGCCCGTTTCGACTAGCGGGGGGTATCAACAATGAGCAGTTCTTC
. TRBD2 TRBJ2-1 TRBV7-2 CASSLELAGGNNEQFF TGTGCCAGCAGCTTAGAACTAGCGGGGGGAAACAATGAGCAGTTCTTC
. . TRBJ2-1 TRBV10-3 CAISEKSGGARNEQFF TGTGCCATCAGTGAAAAATCAGGGGGGGCGAGGAATGAGCAGTTCTTC
few TRBD1 TRBJ2-5 TRBV5-1 CASTSTGVVETQYF TGCGCCAGCACCTCGACAGGGGTTGTGGAGACCCAGTACTTC
. TRBD1 TRBJ2-7 TRBV29-1 CSVTLDRNNEQYF TGCAGCGTTACCCTGGACAGGAACAATGAGCAGTACTTC
. TRBD2 TRBJ2-1 TRBV7-9 CASSFGRAGSDEQFF TGTGCCAGCAGTTTCGGACGAGCGGGGTCCGATGAGCAGTTCTTC
few . TRBJ2-5 TRBV20-1 CSASPWTQKAETQYF TGCAGTGCTAGTCCCTGGACCCAAAAGGCAGAGACCCAGTACTTC
few . TRBJ1-4 TRBV4-3 CASSLTGHNEKLFF TGCGCCAGCAGCCTAACAGGGCATAATGAAAAACTGTTTTTT
few . TRBJ2-2 TRBV29-1 CSVGRPAGTGELFF TGCAGCGTTGGTAGGCCTGCGGGCACCGGGGAGCTGTTTTTT
. . TRBJ1-2 TRBV12-3/TRBV12-4 CASSFASNYGYTF TGTGCCAGCAGTTTCGCCAGTAACTATGGCTACACCTTC
few TRBD1 TRBJ1-6 TRBV7-2 CASSPTGYNSPLHF TGTGCCAGCAGCCCGACAGGGTATAATTCACCCCTCCACTTT
. TRBD2 TRBJ2-5 TRBV7-8 CASSSPTGTSQETQYF TGTGCCAGCAGCTCCCCAACAGGGACTAGCCAAGAGACCCAGTACTTC